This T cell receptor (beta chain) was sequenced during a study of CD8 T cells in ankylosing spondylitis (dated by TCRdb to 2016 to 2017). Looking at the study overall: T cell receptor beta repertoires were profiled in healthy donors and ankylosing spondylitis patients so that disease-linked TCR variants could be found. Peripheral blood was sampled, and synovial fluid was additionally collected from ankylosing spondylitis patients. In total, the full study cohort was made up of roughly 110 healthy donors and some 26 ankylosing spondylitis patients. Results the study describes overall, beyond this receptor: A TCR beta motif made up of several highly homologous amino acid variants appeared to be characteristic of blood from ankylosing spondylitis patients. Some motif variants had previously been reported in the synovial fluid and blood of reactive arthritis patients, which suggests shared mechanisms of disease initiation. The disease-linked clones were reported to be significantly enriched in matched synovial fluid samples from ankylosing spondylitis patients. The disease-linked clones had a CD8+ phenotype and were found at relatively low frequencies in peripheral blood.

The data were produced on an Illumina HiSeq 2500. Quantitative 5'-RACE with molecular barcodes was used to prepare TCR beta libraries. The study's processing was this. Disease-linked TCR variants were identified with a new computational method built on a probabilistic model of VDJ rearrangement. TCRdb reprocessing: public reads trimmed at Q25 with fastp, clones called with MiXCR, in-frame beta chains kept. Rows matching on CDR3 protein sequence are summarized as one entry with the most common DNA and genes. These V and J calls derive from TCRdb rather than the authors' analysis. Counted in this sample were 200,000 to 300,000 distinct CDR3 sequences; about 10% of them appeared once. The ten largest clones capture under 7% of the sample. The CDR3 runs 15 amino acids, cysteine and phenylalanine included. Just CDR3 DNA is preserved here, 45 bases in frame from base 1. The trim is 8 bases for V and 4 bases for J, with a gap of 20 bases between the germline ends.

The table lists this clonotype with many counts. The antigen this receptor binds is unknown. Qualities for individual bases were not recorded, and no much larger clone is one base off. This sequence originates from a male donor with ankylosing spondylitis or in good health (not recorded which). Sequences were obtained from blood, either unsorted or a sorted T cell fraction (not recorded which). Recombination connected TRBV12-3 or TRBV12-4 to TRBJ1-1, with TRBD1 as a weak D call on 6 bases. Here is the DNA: TGTGCCAGCTCCCCCGCGGGGGGCTCGGGCACTGAAGCTTTCTTT. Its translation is CASSPAGGSGTEAFF.